These 7 T cell receptor beta chains came from one sample sequenced in a study of PD-1 blockade in classical Hodgkin lymphoma. Patients all relapsed after autologous stem cell transplantation, and there was variation in brentuximab vedotin exposure. The protocol was immunoSEQ multiplex PCR, while the TCRdb copy is restricted to in-frame clones and leaves out a portion. The sample includes nearly 100,000 clones, over 80% of them seen just once. The material sequenced was peripheral blood mononuclear cells (PBMCs), taken at baseline. The receptors were gathered from a human donor with classical Hodgkin lymphoma.

The V call is TRBV10-3, the J call TRBJ2-3; 9 nucleotides match TRBD2. The CDR3 length is 16 residues. The germline V gene encodes CDR1 ENHRY and CDR2 SYGVKD. V was pared by 6 bases and J by 2 bases, with 9 bases of the junction left unmatched. CDR3 coding DNA: TGTGCCATCAGCTTCCCGACTAGCGGTAACACAGATACGCAGTATTTT. This gives the protein CAISFPTSGNTDTQYF.

This clone was picked up a small number of times. V usage is TRBV6-1 and J usage is TRBJ2-2; tentative D call: TRBD1 (5 bases). The CDR3 spans 15 residues. V was trimmed by 6 bases and J by 2 bases, leaving 13 bases between them. CDR1 is MNHNS and CDR2 is SASEGT in the germline V gene. CDR3 nucleotide sequence: TGTGCCAGCAGAGGGGCAGGAGTAAACACCGGGGAGCTGTTTTTT. Encoded protein: CASRGAGVNTGELFF.

The chain carries TRBV2 and TRBJ1-1, with a possible D match to TRBD1 (5 bases). Trimming shortened V by 4 bases and J by 6 bases, and 12 bases separated the two germline ends. The germline CDR1 and CDR2 sequences are SNHLY and FYNNEI. CDR3 length: 13 amino acids. CDR3: CASSGQLRAEAFF. The CDR3 DNA follows: TGTGCCAGCAGTGGACAGCTGAGGGCTGAAGCTTTCTTT. The whole variable domain, filled in from reference TRBV2 and TRBJ1-1, reads EPEVTQTPSHQVTQMGQEVILRCVPISNHLYFYWYRQILGQKVEFLVSFYNNEISEKSEIFDDQFSVERPDGSNFTLKIRSTKLEDSAMYFCASSGQLRAEAFFGQGTRLTVV.

V gene TRBV6-1 combines with J gene TRBJ2-3; D tentatively fits TRBD1 or TRBD2 (5 bases each). CDR3 length equals 14 residues. With 5 bases removed from V and 1 base from J, the gap between germline ends came to 10 bases. Germline-derived CDR1 and CDR2 are MNHNS and SASEGT. CDR3 nucleotide sequence: TGTGCCAGCAGTCGGGACCCGGGCACAGATACGCAGTATTTT. Protein sequence: CASSRDPGTDTQYF.

This rearrangement joins TRBV10-3 to TRBJ2-7, with D perhaps TRBD1 (5 bases). The CDR3 is 12 residues long. Looked up from germline, CDR1 is ENHRY and CDR2 is SYGVKD. V lost 6 bases and J 3 bases, leaving 9 bases between the germline ends. CDR3 sequence (DNA): TGTGCCATCAGCCACGACAGCTACGAGCAGTACTTC. Protein: CAISHDSYEQYF.

In this sample, this clone turned up once. This chain's CDR3 is CASSPTSGSYEQYF. The CDR3 DNA reads TGCGCCAGCAGCCCCACTAGCGGGAGTTACGAGCAGTACTTC. V usage is TRBV5-1 and J usage is TRBJ2-7; 11 bases fit TRBD2. CDR1 is SGHRS and CDR2 is YFSETQ in the germline V gene. V shed 4 bases, J shed 4 bases, and the junction held 4 bases outside the gene matches. This CDR3 comprises 14 residues.

Only a few counts were recorded for this clone. The chain couples TRBV7-9 to TRBJ1-2, with D possibly TRBD1 on 5 matching bases. This CDR3 comprises 16 residues. V shed 0 bases and J shed 0 bases, with 11 bases lying between them. Per germline, CDR1 SEHNR and CDR2 FQNEAQ (reference sequence). The CDR3 here is CASSLAGGATNYGYTF. CDR3 bases: TGTGCCAGCAGCTTAGCGGGGGGAGCCACTAACTATGGCTACACCTTC.